This TCR beta chain emerged from a study of blood T cell repertoires in COVID-19. The overall study: COVID-19 samples from acute and convalescent phases originated in the United States, Italy and Spain. The cDNA or gDNA used as material had been derived from T cells, B-cell-depleted T cells, or PBMCs.

Data came from immunoSEQ multiplex PCR; TCRdb stores just in-frame clones and leaves some out. The sample contains approximately 91,000 clones, 70% to 90% of which appear only once. Germline V gene lookup returns CDR1 GTSNPN and CDR2 SVGIG (reference sequence). V lost 0 bases, J lost 1 base, and 4 bases stayed unmatched. This CDR3 contains 15 residues. Sequencing used peripheral blood. This clonotype was sampled from a man between 65 and 85 years old with acute or convalescent COVID-19. The chain is built from TRBV30 and TRBJ2-7, with TRBD1 matching 9 bases. CDR3 protein: CAWSVAQGASYEQYF. The CDR3 nucleotides read TGTGCCTGGAGTGTAGCACAGGGGGCTTCCTACGAGCAGTACTTC.